This T cell receptor (beta chain) was identified in a study of T-cell memory formation after mild COVID-19. Study context: TCR clusters largely stayed donor specific.

This clonotype was seen a handful of times. With constant-segment primers, 5'RACE yielded cDNA libraries of TCR alpha and TCR beta that carried sample barcodes and UMIs. MiXCR, applied by TCRdb to the 5' RACE reads, yields one record per CDR3 protein. The repertoire holds 120,000 to 150,000 distinct CDR3 sequences, with 5.5% to 7% as singletons. The germline V and J ends were trimmed by 5 bases and 11 bases, with 21 bases remaining between them. The CDR3 has 13 residues. Germline loops: CDR1 GTSNPN, CDR2 SVGIG (reference sequence). The TCR was taken from an adult woman who had mild COVID-19 (a few samples of this study predate the infection). Cell type and time point are not known. The chain recombines TRBV30 with TRBJ1-1; D is possibly TRBD1 (6 bases). The sequencing sample was made of PBMCs or a T cell subset sorted from them (not recorded which). Here the CDR3 DNA reads TGTGCCTGGGCCCCTACAGGGCAACTTGGCGCTTTCTTT. This translates into CAWAPTGQLGAFF.